This T cell receptor (beta chain) was identified in a study of cytomegalovirus exposure and HLA in healthy donors. For the study at large: Out of roughly 170 million T cells, an earlier analysis found about 120 million unique TCR beta sequences in total. Of the donors genotyped, several hundred in all, around 76% fell in the Caucasian-associated ancestry cluster.

The study's findings and limits: With later analysis, a missense DCLRE1C variant became linked to TCR beta V- and J-gene trimming.

The length of the CDR3 is 13 residues. CDR1 and CDR2 (germline): SQVTM, ANQGSEA. The V end was cut by 2 bases, the J end by 5 bases, with 11 bases between. As to this clone: Its antigen is currently unknown.

Primers for the PCR totalled 60 Vbeta and 13 Jbeta. Profiling relied on immunoSEQ multiplex PCR, and the TCRdb table lists in-frame clones only, not all of them. The repertoire has 75,000 to 100,000 clones, around 80% of them found once; the top ten carry 6% to 9.5%. J is TRBJ2-3 and V is TRBV29-1; tentative D call: TRBD2 (6 bases). The sequenced material came from PBMCs. The receptor was derived from a man under 40 in good health and CMV-seronegative. The DNA for the CDR3 is TGCAGCGTTGAAAACGGGAGAGGAGATACGCAGTATTTT. This codes for CSVENGRGDTQYF.